The source of this T cell receptor beta chain is a study of T cells in Graves' hyperthyroidism and ophthalmopathy (dated by TCRdb to between 2018 and 2020). A note on the overall study: Peripheral blood samples were taken at initial diagnosis, before any treatment was given. A discovery cohort of about a hundred patients, about 40 with Graves' ophthalmopathy and more than 55 with stable Graves' hyperthyroidism, was used to find distinguishing TCR V-J signatures. Whether ophthalmopathy could be predicted prospectively was tested in an independent validation cohort made up of 18 to 20 hyperthyroidism patients plus 17 patients who later progressed to ophthalmopathy. The 95 to 100 discovery patients were randomly split 7:3 into training and test sets. The study also compared thyroid tissue and blood T-cell repertoires from roughly 6 Graves' hyperthyroidism patients. After sampling, hyperthyroidism patients received methimazole starting at 30 mg daily, and ophthalmopathy patients received high-dose intravenous methylprednisolone. The paper reports TCR Vbeta CDR3 sequencing of approximately 140 peripheral blood samples: approximately 41 ophthalmopathy, over 70 hyperthyroidism and approximately 17 progressor patients. Overall results and qualifications from the work: During validation, the model predicted progression to ophthalmopathy a median of around 6 months ahead of onset, with 60% to 71% sensitivity and 72% to 80% specificity. Sample size was not statistically predetermined, and investigators were not blinded to group allocation. Most expanded thyroid clonotypes (frequency above 0.001) were also detected in blood, a finding suggesting that blood repertoires may reflect thyroid immune responses. A model built on a 13 V-J signature distinguished ophthalmopathy from stable hyperthyroidism, reaching around 88% sensitivity and about 81% specificity in cross-validation and 80%/75% in testing.

Moderately to severely active disease, a Clinical Activity Score of at least 3, a NOSPECS grade of at least 4, and a duration under 3 months were present in ophthalmopathy patients. Any patient with an uncontrolled infection, another autoimmune disease, pregnancy or lactation was excluded. Diagnoses relied on clinical symptoms, serum thyroxine and TRAb, thyroid ultrasound and orbital computed tomography. PBMCs were separated from approximately 10 ml of fresh peripheral blood using Ficoll-Paque density gradient centrifugation. Total RNA was extracted with Trizol reagent, and quality was checked on an Agilent 2100 Bioanalyzer. The CDR3 sequence holds 15 residues, the cysteine and phenylalanine included. The entry retains the CDR3 DNA only, 45 bases that are in frame from base 1. V is trimmed back by 4 bases and J by 3 bases, and the junction contains 3 bases that no gene match accounts for. The CDR1 and CDR2 encoded by the germline V gene are SGHRS and YFSETQ.

Of note for this clonotype: The clone's antigen remains unknown. This may stem from a read error, because a much larger clone lies one nucleotide away.

Amplification of TCR beta CDR3 regions was carried out from RNA transcripts. For the first round of RT-PCR on the TCR CDR3, the HTBI primer set was used together with the Qiagen OneStep RT-PCR kit. A second multiplex PCR round built the libraries, followed by size selection and purification. Libraries were sequenced paired-end with 100 bp reads on an Illumina HiSeq2000. The original methods were these. SOAPnuke was used to process the raw data, with reads discarded if the reads contained adapters or uncalled bases, had a mean Phred below 15, or lacked an exact constant-primer or identifier match. COPE v1.2.5 was used to merge high-quality paired reads, and clonotypes were defined as unique nucleotide sequences. MiTCR v1.1 was used to align clonotypes to the IMGT TRBV, TRBD and TRBJ reference segments. Only V-J combinations with frequency above 0.0001, covering 98% to 99.2% of repertoires, were analysed. The TCS score was defined as the ratio of F50 (clonal expansion) to E x V (chaos), calculated using BLOSUM62-based TCRdist between CDR3 peptides within each V-J. Welch's t-statistics and random forest reduced fewer than 600 V-J features to 13, which were used in a naive Bayes classifier (R e1071). TCRdb applied fastp at Q25 and MiXCR to the public reads, then kept only in-frame beta chains. Entries are consolidated by CDR3 protein sequence, retaining the most common genes and DNA. It is TCRdb's table, rather than the study itself, that gives the V and J calls and clone size. For this sample there are around 300,000 distinct CDR3 sequences; roughly 19% appear just once. The top ten clones comprise about two fifths of the sample.

Input material: blood. This clonotype was sampled from a man in his forties or fifties with Graves' ophthalmopathy. Recombination joined TRBV5-1 with TRBJ2-1, and TRBD2 matches 11 of the central bases. The nucleotide sequence reads TGCGCCAGCAGCGATAGCGGGAGGGGCTACAATGAGCAGTTCTTC. Translation gives CASSDSGRGYNEQFF.